These T cell receptor beta chains were read from a single sample in a study of CD8+ T cells in alopecia areata. Generated by immunoSEQ multiplex PCR, the TCRdb table keeps only in-frame clones and is missing some. The sample lists roughly 120,000 clones; roughly 58% were seen once. The specimen comprised CD8+ T cells sorted from blood, sampled at week 4, from a patient treated with tofacitinib. Receptors were obtained from a human donor with alopecia areata. The CDR3 runs from the conserved cysteine through the conserved F or W.

CDR3 protein	V gene
CASWDRGDTEAFF	TRBV5-1
CSVEVQGAAGANVLTF	TRBV29-1
CASSYSTKNTEAFF	TRBV6-5
CASSTGLATNTGELFF	TRBV7-2
CAWSVIGYEQYF	TRBV30
CASSLGETDPTDTQYF	TRBV7-8
CASSLMGSYNSPLHF	TRBV5-4
CSVETVDQETQYF	TRBV29-1
CAWSGTSGGNEQFF	TRBV30
CASSKGTRRVYEQYF	TRBV21-1
CASSGLAGGPRETQYF	TRBV27
CSVPRTDTQYF	TRBV29-1
CAWSVPTGGKLFF	TRBV30
CASSQDTGWGYEQFF	TRBV4-1
CATSRDGSAINQPQHF	TRBV15
CASSGLPSQETQYF	TRBV4-3
CAWSVQQLAETQYF	TRBV30
CAWRHPQSANTGELFF	TRBV30
CASRLGASIDSLTQYF	TRBV7-8
CASSIIPGQGTYEQYF	TRBV5-1
CASSQAAGGNTGELFF	TRBV4-3
CSVELQGGQPQHF	TRBV29-1
CSVERRNEQFF	TRBV29-1
CASSAWDRENEQYF	TRBV19
CSAGRTASYNEQFF	TRBV29-1
CASSLGPEVTQYF	TRBV19
CASSEGGGAETQYF	TRBV6-5
CSVVAPNYGYTF	TRBV29-1
CSVDLGVYNEQFF	TRBV29-1
CSAAQGQPQHF	TRBV20-1
CASSEGASPPETQYF	TRBV2
CAWSPSSYEQYF	TRBV30
CASSQYGRSPGETQYF	TRBV5-1
CAWLGESYTGELFF	TRBV30
CASSATGSQPQHF	TRBV25-1
CNSRLAGTDTQYF	TRBV29-1
CAWTGENYGYTF	TRBV30
CASREGSDDGYTF	TRBV27
CSGPNYNEQFF	TRBV20-1
CASSSRLHRPNEQFF	TRBV7-9
CSAAGEKLFF	TRBV20-1
CASSPRNIYGKPHSYEQYF	TRBV7-9
CASSPLGDGGYTF	TRBV5-1
CSVEGVGNTIYF	TRBV29-1
CASNLDGSNYGYTF	TRBV7-2
CASSPRGSGVYEQYF	TRBV13
CASSLLAGLDQPQHF	TRBV5-6
CASTRARGETQYF	TRBV12-5
CASSLSVWTGELFF	TRBV7-8
CASSFGRDTEAFF	TRBV5-7
CASSPTGHSNQPQHF	TRBV11-2
CASPGKQSGYTF	TRBV2
CAWITGSGYTF	TRBV30
CASSVQGHKNIQYF	TRBV7-4